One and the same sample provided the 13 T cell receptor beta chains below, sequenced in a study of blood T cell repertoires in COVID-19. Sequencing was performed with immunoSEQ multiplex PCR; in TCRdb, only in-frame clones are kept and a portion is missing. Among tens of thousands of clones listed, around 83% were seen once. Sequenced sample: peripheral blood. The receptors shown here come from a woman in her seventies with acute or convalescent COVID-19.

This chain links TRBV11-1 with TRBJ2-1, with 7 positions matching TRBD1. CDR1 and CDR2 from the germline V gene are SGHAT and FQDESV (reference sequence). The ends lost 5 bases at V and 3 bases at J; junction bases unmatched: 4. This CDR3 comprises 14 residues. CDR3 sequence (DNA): TGTGCCAGCAGCCCGACAGGGAGCTACAATGAGCAGTTCTTC. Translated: CASSPTGSYNEQFF.

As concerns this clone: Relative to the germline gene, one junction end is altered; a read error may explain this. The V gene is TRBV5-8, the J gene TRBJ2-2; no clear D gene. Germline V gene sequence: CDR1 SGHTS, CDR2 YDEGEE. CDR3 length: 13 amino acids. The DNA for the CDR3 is TGTGCCAGCAGACTCACGAACCCCGGGGAGCTGTTTTTT. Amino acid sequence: CASRLTNPGELFF. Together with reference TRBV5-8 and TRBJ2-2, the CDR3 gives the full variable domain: EAGVTQSPTHLIKTRGQQATLRCSPISGHTSVYWYQQALGLGLQFLLWYDEGEERNRGNFPPRFSGRQFPNYSSELNVNALELEDSALYLCASRLTNPGELFFGEGSRLTVL.

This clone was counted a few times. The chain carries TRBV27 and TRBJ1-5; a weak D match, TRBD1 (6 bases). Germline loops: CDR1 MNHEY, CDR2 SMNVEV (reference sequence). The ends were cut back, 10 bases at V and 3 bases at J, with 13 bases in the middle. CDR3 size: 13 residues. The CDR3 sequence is CATADSYNQPQHF. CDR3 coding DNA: TGTGCCACCGCGGACAGTTACAATCAGCCCCAGCATTTT.

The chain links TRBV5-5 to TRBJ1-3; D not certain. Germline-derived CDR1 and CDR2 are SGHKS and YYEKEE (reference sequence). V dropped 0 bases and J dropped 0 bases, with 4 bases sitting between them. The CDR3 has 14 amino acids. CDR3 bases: TGTGCCAGCAGCTTGGTGTACTCTGGAAACACCATATATTTT. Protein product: CASSLVYSGNTIYF.

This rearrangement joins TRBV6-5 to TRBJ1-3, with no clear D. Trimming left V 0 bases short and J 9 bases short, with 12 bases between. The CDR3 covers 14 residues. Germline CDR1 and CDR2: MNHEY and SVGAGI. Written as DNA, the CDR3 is TGTGCCAGCAGTTACTCTCCCCTAGCTGGCACCATATATTTT. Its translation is CASSYSPLAGTIYF.

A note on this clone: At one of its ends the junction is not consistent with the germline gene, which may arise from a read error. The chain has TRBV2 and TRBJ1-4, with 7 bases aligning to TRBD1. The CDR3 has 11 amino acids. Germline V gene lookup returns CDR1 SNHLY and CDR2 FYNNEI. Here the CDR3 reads CASGLQGGMVF. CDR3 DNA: TGTGCCAGCGGACTGCAGGGGGGAATGGTTTTT.

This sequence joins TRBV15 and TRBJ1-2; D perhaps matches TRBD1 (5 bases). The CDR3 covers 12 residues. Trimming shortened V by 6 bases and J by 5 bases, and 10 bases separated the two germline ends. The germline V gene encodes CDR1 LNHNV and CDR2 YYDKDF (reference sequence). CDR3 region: CATSLDKYGYTF. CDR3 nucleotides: TGTGCCACCAGTTTGGACAAGTATGGCTACACCTTC.

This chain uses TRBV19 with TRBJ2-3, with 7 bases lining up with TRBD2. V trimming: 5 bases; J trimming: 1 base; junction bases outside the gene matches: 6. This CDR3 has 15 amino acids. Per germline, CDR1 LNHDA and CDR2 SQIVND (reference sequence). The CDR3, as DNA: TGTGCCAGTAGTGTCTCTAGCGGACGCACAGATACGCAGTATTTT. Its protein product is CASSVSSGRTDTQYF.

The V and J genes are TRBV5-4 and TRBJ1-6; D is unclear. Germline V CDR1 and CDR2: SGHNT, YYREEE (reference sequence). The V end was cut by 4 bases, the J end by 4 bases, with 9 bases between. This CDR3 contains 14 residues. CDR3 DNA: TGTGCCAGCAGCCGTACAGATTATAATTCACCCCTCCACTTT. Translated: CASSRTDYNSPLHF. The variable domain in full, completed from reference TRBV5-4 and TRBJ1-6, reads ETGVTQSPTHLIKTRGQQVTLRCSSQSGHNTVSWYQQALGQGPQFIFQYYREEENGRGNFPPRFSGLQFPNYSSELNVNALELDDSALYLCASSRTDYNSPLHFGNGTRLTVT.

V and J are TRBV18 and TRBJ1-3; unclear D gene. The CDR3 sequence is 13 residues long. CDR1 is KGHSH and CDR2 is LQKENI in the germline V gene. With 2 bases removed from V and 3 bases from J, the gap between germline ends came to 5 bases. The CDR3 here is CASSPINGNTIYF. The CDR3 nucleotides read TGTGCCAGCTCACCAATTAATGGAAACACCATATATTTT.

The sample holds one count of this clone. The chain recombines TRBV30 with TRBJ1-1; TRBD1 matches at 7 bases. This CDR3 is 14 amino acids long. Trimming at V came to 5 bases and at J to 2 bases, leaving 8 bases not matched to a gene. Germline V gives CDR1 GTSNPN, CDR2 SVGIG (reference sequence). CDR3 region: CAWWRGPFNTEAFF. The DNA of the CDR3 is TGTGCCTGGTGGAGGGGGCCGTTTAACACTGAAGCTTTCTTT. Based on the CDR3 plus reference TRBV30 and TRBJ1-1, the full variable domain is SQTIHQWPATLVQPVGSPLSLECTVEGTSNPNLYWYRQAAGRGLQLLFYSVGIGQISSEVPQNLSASRPQDRQFILSSKKLLLSDSGFYLCAWWRGPFNTEAFFGQGTRLTVV.

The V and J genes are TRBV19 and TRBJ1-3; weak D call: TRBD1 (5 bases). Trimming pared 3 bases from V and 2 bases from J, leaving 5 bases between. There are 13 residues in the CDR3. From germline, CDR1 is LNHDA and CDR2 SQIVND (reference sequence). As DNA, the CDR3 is TGTGCCAGTAGTATGGGGCCTGGAAACACCATATATTTT. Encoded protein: CASSMGPGNTIYF.

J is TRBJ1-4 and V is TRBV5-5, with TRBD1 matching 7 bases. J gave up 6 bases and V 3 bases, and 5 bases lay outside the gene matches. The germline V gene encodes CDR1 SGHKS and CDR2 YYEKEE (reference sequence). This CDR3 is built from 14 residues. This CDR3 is CASSSDRDYEKLFF. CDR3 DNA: TGTGCCAGCAGCTCCGACAGGGACTATGAAAAACTGTTTTTT.